These 19 T cell receptor beta chains were sequenced from one sample in a study of blood T cell repertoires in COVID-19. The assay was immunoSEQ multiplex PCR, and TCRdb's table has in-frame clones only and misses some. The repertoire includes around 170,000 clones, roughly 83% of them detected once, and less than 15% sits in the top ten. Sample: peripheral blood. These receptors were collected from a man aged 18 to 29 with active or convalescent COVID-19.

This sequence joins TRBV20-1 and TRBJ1-2; D unclear. CDR1 and CDR2 (germline): DFQATT, SNEGSKA (reference sequence). CDR3 length equals 11 residues. Trimming stripped 1 base from V and 9 bases from J, with 9 bases between. In nucleotides, the CDR3 is TGCAGTGCTAGAGCCCCAGGAAGCTACACCTTC. This gives the protein CSARAPGSYTF.

The CDR3 loop is CASSARTSGRVNNEQFF. The DNA for the CDR3 is TGTGCCAGCAGTGCAAGGACTAGCGGGAGAGTCAACAATGAGCAGTTCTTC. J is TRBJ2-1 and V is TRBV6-1; the match to TRBD2 covers 13 bases. Germline CDR1 and CDR2: MNHNS and SASEGT. Unmatched junction bases numbered 8, after V lost 4 bases and J lost 5 bases. There are 17 residues in the CDR3.

V gene TRBV4-3 combines with J gene TRBJ2-2, with 10 bases lining up with TRBD2. Germline CDR1 LGHNA, CDR2 YSLEER. The CDR3 totals 17 residues. The J segment lost 1 base and the V segment lost 3 bases, leaving 5 bases of the junction unmatched. The CDR3 spells CASSQTGTSENTGELFF. In nucleotides, the CDR3 is TGCGCCAGCAGCCAGACCGGGACTAGCGAGAACACCGGGGAGCTGTTTTTT.

This clone appeared a few times. The chain recombines TRBV2 with TRBJ1-2; 7 bases line up with TRBD1. There are 14 residues in the CDR3. Looked up from germline, CDR1 is SNHLY and CDR2 is FYNNEI. V shed 4 bases and J 4 bases; nucleotides not matched to a gene: 6. The CDR3 region has the DNA TGTGCCAGCAGTGCAGGAAACAGGGGCTATGGCTACACCTTC. It translates to CASSAGNRGYGYTF.

The V and J genes are TRBV9 and TRBJ2-5; TRBD2 aligns across 8 bases. The CDR3 extends over 15 amino acids. V trimming: 4 bases; J trimming: 3 bases; junction bases outside the gene matches: 8. CDR1 is SGDLS, CDR2 YYNGEE, per germline. The CDR3 here is CASSIGTRREETQYF. The CDR3 region has the DNA TGTGCCAGCAGCATAGGGACTAGGCGTGAAGAGACCCAGTACTTC.

A few counts support this clone. The chain combines TRBV4-2 with TRBJ2-5, with D tentatively TRBD1 (5 bases). The CDR3 is 15 amino acids. Germline-derived CDR1 and CDR2 are LGHNA and YNFKEQ. Trimming removed 3 bases at V and 1 base at J, with 12 bases between. The CDR3 coding sequence is TGTGCCAGCAGCCAGATTCAGGGCTTCCAAGAGACCCAGTACTTC. It encodes CASSQIQGFQETQYF.

The V gene is TRBV5-8, the J gene TRBJ1-1; 8 bases line up with TRBD1. The CDR3 extends over 18 amino acids. The ends lost 2 bases at V and 0 bases at J; junction bases unmatched: 12. The germline CDR1 and CDR2 sequences are SGHTS and YDEGEE. The CDR3 coding sequence is TGTGCCAGCAGCTTAGGTCCGGACAGGGTCTTTTTGAACACTGAAGCTTTCTTT. It is translated as CASSLGPDRVFLNTEAFF.

This clone was counted a single time. V gene TRBV18 combines with J gene TRBJ1-3, with D hard to call. This CDR3 has 15 residues. From germline, CDR1 is KGHSH and CDR2 LQKENI. Trimming removed 3 bases at V and 0 bases at J, with 9 bases between. CDR3 nucleotide sequence: TGTGCCAGCTCACCCAGCGAAAGCTCTGGAAACACCATATATTTT. This translates into CASSPSESSGNTIYF.

The chain links TRBV6-5 to TRBJ2-3; 9 nucleotides agree with TRBD2. CDR1 and CDR2 from the germline V gene are MNHEY and SVGAGI. The junction had 7 bases not matched to a gene; V was cut back by 5 bases and J by 4 bases. This CDR3 contains 15 residues. As DNA, the CDR3 is TGTGCCAGCAGTCTCGAGGGCGGGAGGGCAGATACGCAGTATTTT. It translates to CASSLEGGRADTQYF.

The J gene is TRBJ2-3, the V gene TRBV3-1 (or the pseudogene TRBV3-2), with 9 bases fitting TRBD2. CDR3 size: 14 residues. Germline V lookup: CDR1 LGHDT, CDR2 YNNKEL (reference sequence). The ends lost 4 bases at V and 4 bases at J; junction bases unmatched: 3. The chain's CDR3 is CASSPSGGSDTQYF. CDR3 coding DNA: TGTGCCAGCAGCCCGAGCGGGGGGTCAGATACGCAGTATTTT.

The rearrangement joins TRBV28 to TRBJ2-1; 7 bases are shared with TRBD1. The junction had 10 bases not matched to a gene; V was cut back by 5 bases and J by 6 bases. This CDR3 is 15 amino acids long. CDR1 is MDHEN, CDR2 SYDVKM, per germline. The CDR3 DNA reads TGTGCCAGCAGTAAAAGACAGGGTTCCCTCAATGAGCAGTTCTTC. Protein: CASSKRQGSLNEQFF.

The chain recombines TRBV6-5 with TRBJ2-5, with 10 bases identical to TRBD2. The J segment lost 10 bases and the V segment lost 7 bases, leaving 15 bases of the junction unmatched. Germline CDR1 MNHEY, CDR2 SVGAGI. The CDR3 has 15 amino acids. The CDR3 coding sequence is TGTGCCAGCAATCCAAGATGGCTAGCGGGAGTTGGCCAGTACTTC. Translating gives CASNPRWLAGVGQYF.

This clone was counted a single time. This same CDR3 is encoded by further DNA sequences in the sample. The rearrangement joins TRBV7-2 to TRBJ2-3, with 11 nucleotides matching TRBD2. The CDR3 runs 17 residues. Trimming took 1 base from V and 1 from J; bases not matched to a gene: 4. Germline V gene sequence: CDR1 SGHTA, CDR2 FQGNSA. The CDR3: CASSLDGLAGRTDTQYF. The CDR3 DNA reads TGTGCCAGCAGCTTAGATGGACTAGCGGGTCGCACAGATACGCAGTATTTT.

This chain links TRBV19 with TRBJ1-5; D is perhaps TRBD1 (6 bases). The V gene lost 5 bases and the J gene lost 15 bases, with 23 bases spanning the gap. Germline V lookup: CDR1 LNHDA, CDR2 SQIVND (reference sequence). The CDR3 loop spans 14 amino acids. This chain's CDR3 is CASSARQYRGGMHF. As DNA, the CDR3 is TGTGCCAGTAGTGCTCGTCAATATAGGGGGGGTATGCATTTT.

The chain has TRBV6-2 or TRBV6-3 and TRBJ2-7; 8 positions match TRBD2. CDR3 size: 14 residues. The germline gives CDR1 MNHEY, CDR2 SVGEGT. Germline trimming cut 6 bases from V and 2 bases from J; bases unmatched to any gene: 6. This CDR3 reads CASSVAGSPYEQYF. CDR3 nucleotide sequence: TGTGCCAGCAGCGTAGCGGGATCCCCCTACGAGCAGTACTTC.

The rearrangement joins TRBV5-4 to TRBJ2-5; TRBD2 agrees at 9 bases. The V gene end was trimmed by 0 bases and the J gene end by 1 base; junction bases not matched to a gene: 10. CDR1 SGHNT and CDR2 YYREEE come from the germline V gene (reference sequence). The CDR3 extends over 18 amino acids. CDR3 nucleotides: TGTGCCAGCAGCTTGGGAGTAGCGGGGGTTGGGGGCCAAGAGACCCAGTACTTC. This encodes CASSLGVAGVGGQETQYF.

Comments on this clone: Relative to the germline gene, one junction end is altered; a read error may explain this. The sample has other DNA sequences that encode this CDR3 too. This sequence joins TRBV28 and TRBJ2-7, with 9 positions matching TRBD1. The CDR3 spans 14 residues. Germline-derived CDR1 and CDR2 are MDHEN and SYDVKM. The CDR3 is CASSLVQGASEQYF. The CDR3 DNA follows: TGTGCCAGCAGTTTGGTACAGGGGGCAAGCGAGCAGTACTTT.

The chain is built from TRBV9 and TRBJ2-7; the match to TRBD2 covers 9 bases. V lost 6 bases to trimming and J lost 0 bases; unmatched junction nucleotides: 16. Per germline, CDR1 SGDLS and CDR2 YYNGEE. The CDR3 contains 18 residues. The CDR3 loop is CASIPGTSRGLSSYEQYF. The CDR3 DNA is TGTGCCAGCATCCCCGGGACTAGCAGAGGACTTAGCTCCTACGAGCAGTACTTC.

This sequence joins TRBV19 and TRBJ1-5; 8 bases are shared with TRBD1. The trim removed 5 bases at V and 0 bases at J, leaving 6 bases unmatched. The CDR3 is made up of 16 amino acids. Germline-derived CDR1 and CDR2 are LNHDA and SQIVND (reference sequence). CDR3: CASSVGQGLSNQPQHF. As DNA, the CDR3 is TGTGCCAGTAGTGTAGGACAGGGCCTTAGCAATCAGCCCCAGCATTTT.